A selection of T cell receptor beta chains follows, all from one sample in a study of molecular identifiers for immune sequencing clone quantification. TCRdb independently ran MiXCR on the PCR reads; one entry per CDR3 protein. This table holds approximately 500,000 distinct CDR3 sequences, less than 30% found once. The sequencing input was naive CD8+ T cells from blood, with Jurkat cell RNA spiked in. The receptors originated from a human donor in good health. Some libraries in this study had Jurkat cell RNA spiked in. Both conserved end residues are trimmed from each CDR3.

>TRBV6-2/TRBV6-3|TRBJ2-3
ASLEGPYPDTQY
>TRBV12-3/TRBV12-4|TRBJ1-5
ASSAQGNQPQH
>TRBV27|TRBJ2-7
ASSLAGGLAVYEQY
>TRBV7-9|TRBJ2-7
ASSSISGEQY
>TRBV14|TRBJ2-7
ASSHGVGGDPYEQY
>TRBV12-5|TRBJ1-2
ASGLPTSLSYT
>TRBV5-6|TRBJ2-7
ASTGTGEYEQY
>TRBV20-1|TRBJ2-5
SAHPRTRAETQY
>TRBV10-3|TRBJ1-1
AISDPGAGTEAF
>TRBV15|TRBJ2-2
ATSSNLPGSLTSTGELF
>TRBV7-9|TRBJ2-1
ASSPWGASYNVQF